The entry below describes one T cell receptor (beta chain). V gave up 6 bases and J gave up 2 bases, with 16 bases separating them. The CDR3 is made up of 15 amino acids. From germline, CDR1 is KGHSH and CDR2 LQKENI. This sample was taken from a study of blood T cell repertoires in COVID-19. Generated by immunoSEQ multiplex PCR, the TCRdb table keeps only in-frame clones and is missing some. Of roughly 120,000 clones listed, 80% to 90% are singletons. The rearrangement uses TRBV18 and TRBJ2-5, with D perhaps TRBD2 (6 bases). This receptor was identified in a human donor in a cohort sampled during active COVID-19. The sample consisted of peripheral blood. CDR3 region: CASSSNRGRQETQYF. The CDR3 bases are TGTGCCAGCTCCAGCAATCGGGGGAGACAAGAGACCCAGTACTTC. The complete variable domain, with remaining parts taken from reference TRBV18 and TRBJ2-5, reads NAGVMQNPRHLVRRRGQEARLRCSPMKGHSHVYWYRQLPEEGLKFMVYLQKENIIDESGMPKERFSAEFPKEGPSILRIQQVVRGDSAAYFCASSSNRGRQETQYFGPGTRLLVL.